This T cell receptor (beta chain) was profiled in a study of shared clonotypes between healthy human individuals. Only in-frame clones appear in the TCRdb table, and some are missing; sequencing was by immunoSEQ multiplex PCR. The sample holds more than 2,000,000 clones, around nine tenths seen once. V gave up 5 bases and J gave up 6 bases, with 19 bases separating them. The CDR3 is 15 amino acids. Germline assignment: CDR1 MDHEN and CDR2 SYDVKM. The sample holds one count of this clone. Sequencing used naive CD4+ T cells sorted from blood. Subset described: CD45RA+ positively selected. V usage is TRBV28 and J usage is TRBJ1-2; the D gene is possibly TRBD1 (5 bases). The sequence came from a man aged 18 to 29 in good health. This CDR3 is CASSPSLQGWNGYTF. CDR3 nucleotides: TGTGCCAGCAGTCCCTCCCTCCAGGGTTGGAATGGCTACACCTTC.